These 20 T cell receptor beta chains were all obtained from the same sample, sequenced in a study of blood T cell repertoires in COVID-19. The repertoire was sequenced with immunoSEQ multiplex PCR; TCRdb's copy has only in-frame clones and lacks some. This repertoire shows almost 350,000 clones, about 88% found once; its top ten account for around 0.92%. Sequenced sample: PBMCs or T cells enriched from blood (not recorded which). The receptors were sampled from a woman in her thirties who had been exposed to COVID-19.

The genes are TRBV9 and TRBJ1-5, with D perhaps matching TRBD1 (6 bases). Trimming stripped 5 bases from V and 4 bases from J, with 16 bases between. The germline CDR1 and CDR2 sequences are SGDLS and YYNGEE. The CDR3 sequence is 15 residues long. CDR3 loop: CASSKLGDTNQPQHF. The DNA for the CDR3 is TGTGCCAGCAGTAAATTGGGGGACACAAATCAGCCCCAGCATTTT.

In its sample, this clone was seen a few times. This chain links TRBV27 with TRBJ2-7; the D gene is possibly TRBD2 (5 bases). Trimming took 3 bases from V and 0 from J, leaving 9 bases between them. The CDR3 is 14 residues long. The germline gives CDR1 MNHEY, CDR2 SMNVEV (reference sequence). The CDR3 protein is CASSFERNSYEQYF. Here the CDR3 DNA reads TGTGCCAGCAGTTTCGAGCGGAACTCCTACGAGCAGTACTTC.

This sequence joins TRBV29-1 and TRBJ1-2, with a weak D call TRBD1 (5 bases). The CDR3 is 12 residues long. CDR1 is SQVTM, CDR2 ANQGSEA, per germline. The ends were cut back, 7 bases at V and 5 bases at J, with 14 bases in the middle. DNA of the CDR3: TGCAGCGCTGCGACAGTTGATTATGGCTACACCTTC. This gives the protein CSAATVDYGYTF. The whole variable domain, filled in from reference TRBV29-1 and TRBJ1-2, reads SAVISQKPSRDICQRGTSLTIQCQVDSQVTMMFWYRQQPGQSLTLIATANQGSEATYESGFVIDKFPISRPNLTFSTLTVSNMSPEDSSIYLCSAATVDYGYTFGSGTRLTVV.

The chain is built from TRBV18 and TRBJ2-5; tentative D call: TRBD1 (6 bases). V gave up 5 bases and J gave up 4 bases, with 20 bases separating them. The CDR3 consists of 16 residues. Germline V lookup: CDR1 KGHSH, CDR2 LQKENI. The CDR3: CASSTSMQGHGETQYF. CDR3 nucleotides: TGTGCCAGCTCAACATCGATGCAGGGGCACGGAGAGACCCAGTACTTC.

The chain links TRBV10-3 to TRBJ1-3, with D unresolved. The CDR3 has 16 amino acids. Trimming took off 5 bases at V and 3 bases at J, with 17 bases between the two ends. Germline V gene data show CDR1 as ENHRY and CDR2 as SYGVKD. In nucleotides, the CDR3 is TGTGCCATCAGTCGATACAGTATCCACCATGGAAACACCATATATTTT. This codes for CAISRYSIHHGNTIYF.

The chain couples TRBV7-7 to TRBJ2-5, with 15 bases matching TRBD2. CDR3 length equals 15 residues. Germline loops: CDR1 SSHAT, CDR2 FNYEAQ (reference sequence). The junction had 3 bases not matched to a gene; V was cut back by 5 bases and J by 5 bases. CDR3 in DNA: TGTGCCAGCAGCCCCGGGACTAGCGGGAGGGAGACCCAGTACTTC. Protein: CASSPGTSGRETQYF.

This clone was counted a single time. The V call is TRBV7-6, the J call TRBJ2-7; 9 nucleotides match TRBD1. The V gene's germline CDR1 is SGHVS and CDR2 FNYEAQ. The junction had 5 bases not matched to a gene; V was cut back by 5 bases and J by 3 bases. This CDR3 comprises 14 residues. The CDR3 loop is CASSTDRGFYEQYF. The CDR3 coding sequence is TGTGCCAGCAGCACGGACAGGGGCTTCTACGAGCAGTACTTC.

CDR3 protein: CASSSTALGETQYF. The DNA of the CDR3 is TGTGCCAGCAGTTCGACAGCACTGGGGGAGACCCAGTACTTC. J is TRBJ2-5 and V is TRBV28, with D maybe TRBD1 (5 bases). The CDR3 is made up of 14 amino acids. CDR1 MDHEN and CDR2 SYDVKM come from the germline V gene. V was shortened by 4 bases and J by 5 bases, with 14 bases between the two germline ends.

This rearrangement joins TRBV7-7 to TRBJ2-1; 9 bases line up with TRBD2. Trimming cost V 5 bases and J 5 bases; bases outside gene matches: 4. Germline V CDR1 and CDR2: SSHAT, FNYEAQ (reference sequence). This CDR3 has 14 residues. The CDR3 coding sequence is TGTGCCAGCAGCCCTAGCGGGGCCGACAATGAGCAGTTCTTC. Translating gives CASSPSGADNEQFF. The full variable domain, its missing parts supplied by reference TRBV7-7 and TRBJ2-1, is GAGVSQSPRYKVTKRGQDVTLRCDPISSHATLYWYQQALGQGPEFLTYFNYEAQPDKSGLPSDRFSAERPEGSISTLTIQRTEQRDSAMYRCASSPSGADNEQFFGPGTRLTVL.

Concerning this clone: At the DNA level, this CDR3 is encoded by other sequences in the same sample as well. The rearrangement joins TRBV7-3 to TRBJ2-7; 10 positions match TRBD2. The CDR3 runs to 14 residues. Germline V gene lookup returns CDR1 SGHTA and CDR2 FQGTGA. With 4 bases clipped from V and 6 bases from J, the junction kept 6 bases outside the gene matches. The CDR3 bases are TGTGCCAGCAGCTCCAGCGGGAGGGCGGGCGAGCAGTACTTC. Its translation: CASSSSGRAGEQYF.

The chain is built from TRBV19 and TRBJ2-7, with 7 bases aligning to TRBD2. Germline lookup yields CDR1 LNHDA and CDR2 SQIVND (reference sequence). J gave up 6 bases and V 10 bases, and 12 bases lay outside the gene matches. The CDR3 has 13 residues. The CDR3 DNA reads TGTGCCACCGCCGGACTAGGAGGAAGCGAGCAGTACTTC. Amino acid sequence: CATAGLGGSEQYF.

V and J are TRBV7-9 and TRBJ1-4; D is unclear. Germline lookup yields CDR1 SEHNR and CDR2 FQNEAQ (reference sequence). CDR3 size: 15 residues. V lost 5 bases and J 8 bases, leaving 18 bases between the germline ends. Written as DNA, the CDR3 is TGTGCCAGCAGCCGATTCGACTCGGGAGGAGAAAAACTGTTTTTT. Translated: CASSRFDSGGEKLFF.

DNA for the CDR3: TGCAGCGTTGACGAGGGGACAGGATCCTACGAGCAGTACTTC. Its protein is CSVDEGTGSYEQYF. The genes are TRBV29-1 and TRBJ2-7, with TRBD1 matching over 8 bases. The CDR3 runs to 14 residues. Germline assignment: CDR1 SQVTM and CDR2 ANQGSEA. Trimming took 3 bases from V and 1 from J; bases not matched to a gene: 5.

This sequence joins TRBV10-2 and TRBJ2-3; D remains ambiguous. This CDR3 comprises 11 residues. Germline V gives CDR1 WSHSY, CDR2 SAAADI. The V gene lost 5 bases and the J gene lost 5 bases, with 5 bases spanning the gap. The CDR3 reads CASSLVDTQYF. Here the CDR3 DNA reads TGCGCCAGCAGTCTAGTAGATACGCAGTATTTT.

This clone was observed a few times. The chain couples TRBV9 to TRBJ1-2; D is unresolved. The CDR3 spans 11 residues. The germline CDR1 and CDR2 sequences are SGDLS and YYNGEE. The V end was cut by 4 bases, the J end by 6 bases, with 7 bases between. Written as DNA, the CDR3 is TGTGCCAGCAGCCCCGTCGATGGCTACACCTTC. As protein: CASSPVDGYTF.

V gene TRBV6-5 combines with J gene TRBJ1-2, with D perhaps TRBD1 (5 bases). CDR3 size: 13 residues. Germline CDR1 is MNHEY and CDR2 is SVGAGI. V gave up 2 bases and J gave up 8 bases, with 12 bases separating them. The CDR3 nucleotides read TGTGCCAGCAGTTACGGGGGGACGTTAGGCTACACCTTC. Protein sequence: CASSYGGTLGYTF.

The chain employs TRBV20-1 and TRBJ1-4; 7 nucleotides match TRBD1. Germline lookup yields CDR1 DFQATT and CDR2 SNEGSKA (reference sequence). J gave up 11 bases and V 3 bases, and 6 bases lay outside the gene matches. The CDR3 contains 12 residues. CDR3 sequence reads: CSASRGQRKLFF. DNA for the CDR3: TGCAGTGCTAGTAGGGGACAGCGGAAACTGTTTTTT.

Here the CDR3 reads CASSQVTPSSEQYF. DNA of the CDR3: TGCGCCAGCAGCCAAGTTACTCCTTCTTCCGAGCAGTACTTC. This chain links TRBV4-1 with TRBJ2-7, with D unresolved. V shed 1 base and J shed 6 bases, with 13 bases lying between them. CDR1 MGHRA and CDR2 YSYEKL come from the germline V gene. This CDR3 has 14 amino acids.

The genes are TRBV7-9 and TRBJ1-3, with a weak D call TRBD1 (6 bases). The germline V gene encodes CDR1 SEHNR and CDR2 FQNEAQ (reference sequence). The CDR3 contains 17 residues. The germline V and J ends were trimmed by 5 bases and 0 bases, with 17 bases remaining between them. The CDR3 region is CASSDLRTVNSGNTIYF. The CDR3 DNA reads TGTGCCAGCAGCGACCTCAGGACAGTCAACTCTGGAAACACCATATATTTT. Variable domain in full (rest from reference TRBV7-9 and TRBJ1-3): DTGVSQNPRHKITKRGQNVTFRCDPISEHNRLYWYRQTLGQGPEFLTYFQNEAQLEKSRLLSDRFSAERPKGSFSTLEIQRTEQGDSAMYLCASSDLRTVNSGNTIYFGEGSWLTVV.

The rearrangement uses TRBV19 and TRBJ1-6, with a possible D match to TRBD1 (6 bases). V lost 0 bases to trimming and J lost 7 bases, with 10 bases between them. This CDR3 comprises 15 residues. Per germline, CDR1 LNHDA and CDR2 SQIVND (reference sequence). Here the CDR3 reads CASSIEDSWNSPLHF. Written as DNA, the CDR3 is TGTGCCAGTAGTATAGAGGACAGCTGGAATTCACCCCTCCACTTT.